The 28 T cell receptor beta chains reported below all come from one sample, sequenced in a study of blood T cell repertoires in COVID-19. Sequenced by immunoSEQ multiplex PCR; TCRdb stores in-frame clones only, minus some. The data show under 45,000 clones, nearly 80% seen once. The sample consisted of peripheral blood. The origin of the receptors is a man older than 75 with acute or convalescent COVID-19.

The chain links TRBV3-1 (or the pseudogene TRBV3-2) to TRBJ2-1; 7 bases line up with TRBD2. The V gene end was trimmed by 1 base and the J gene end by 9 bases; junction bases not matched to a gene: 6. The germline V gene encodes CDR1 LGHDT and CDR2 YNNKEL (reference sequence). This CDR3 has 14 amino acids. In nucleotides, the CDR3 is TGTGCCAGCAGCCAAGGGAGCGGGGCTGGTGAGCAGTTCTTC. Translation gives CASSQGSGAGEQFF.

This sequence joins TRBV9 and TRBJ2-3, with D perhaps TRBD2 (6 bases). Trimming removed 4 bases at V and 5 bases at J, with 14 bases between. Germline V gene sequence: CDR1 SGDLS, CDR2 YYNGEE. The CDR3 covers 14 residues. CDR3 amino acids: CASSKVAVLDTQYF. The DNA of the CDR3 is TGTGCCAGCAGCAAAGTAGCGGTGCTAGATACGCAGTATTTT.

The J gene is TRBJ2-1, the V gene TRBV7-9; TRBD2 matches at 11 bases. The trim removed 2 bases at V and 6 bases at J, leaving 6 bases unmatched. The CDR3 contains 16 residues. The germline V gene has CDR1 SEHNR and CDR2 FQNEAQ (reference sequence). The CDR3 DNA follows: TGTGCCAGCAGCTTACTAGCGGGGGGCCTCAGCAATGAGCAGTTCTTC. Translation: CASSLLAGGLSNEQFF.

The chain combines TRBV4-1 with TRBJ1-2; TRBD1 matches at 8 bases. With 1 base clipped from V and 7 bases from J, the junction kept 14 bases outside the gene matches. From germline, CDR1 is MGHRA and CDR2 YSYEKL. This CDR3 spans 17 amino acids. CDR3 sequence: CASSQVPRGLMMGGYTF. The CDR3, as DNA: TGCGCCAGCAGCCAAGTCCCCAGGGGGCTAATGATGGGTGGCTACACCTTC.

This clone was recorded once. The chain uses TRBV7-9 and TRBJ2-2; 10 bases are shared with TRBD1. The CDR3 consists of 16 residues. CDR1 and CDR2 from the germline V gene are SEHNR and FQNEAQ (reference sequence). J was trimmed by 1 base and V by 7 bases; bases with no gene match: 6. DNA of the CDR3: TGTGCCAGCACCCCAGGGGACAGGGGGAACACCGGGGAGCTGTTTTTT. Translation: CASTPGDRGNTGELFF. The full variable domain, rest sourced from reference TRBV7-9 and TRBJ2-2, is DTGVSQNPRHKITKRGQNVTFRCDPISEHNRLYWYRQTLGQGPEFLTYFQNEAQLEKSRLLSDRFSAERPKGSFSTLEIQRTEQGDSAMYLCASTPGDRGNTGELFFGEGSRLTVL.

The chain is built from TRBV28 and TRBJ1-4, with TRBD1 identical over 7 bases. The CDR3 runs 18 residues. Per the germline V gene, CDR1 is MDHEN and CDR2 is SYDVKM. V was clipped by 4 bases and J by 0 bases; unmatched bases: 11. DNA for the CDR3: TGTGCCAGCAGTTCCCCTTCGCTCCAGGGGGCAACTAATGAAAAACTGTTTTTT. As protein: CASSSPSLQGATNEKLFF.

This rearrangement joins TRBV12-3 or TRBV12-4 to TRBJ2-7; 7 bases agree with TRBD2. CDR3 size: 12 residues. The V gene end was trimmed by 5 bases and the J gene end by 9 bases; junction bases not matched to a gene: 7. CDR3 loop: CASSTGTMGQYF. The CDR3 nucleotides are TGTGCCAGCAGTACCGGGACTATGGGGCAGTACTTC.

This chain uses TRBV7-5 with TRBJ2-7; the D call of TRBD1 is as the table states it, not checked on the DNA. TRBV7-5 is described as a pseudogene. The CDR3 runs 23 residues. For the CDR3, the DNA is TGTGCCAGAAGCTTAGGGGTCGGGACAGGGGGCGCCCTGCCCCCCCTGCGCTCCTACGAGCAGTACTTC. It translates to CARSLGVGTGGALPPLRSYEQYF.

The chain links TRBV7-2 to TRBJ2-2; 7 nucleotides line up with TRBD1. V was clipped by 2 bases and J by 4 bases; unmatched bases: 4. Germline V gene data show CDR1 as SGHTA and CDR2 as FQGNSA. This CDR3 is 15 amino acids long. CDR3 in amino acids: CASSLLTGPTGELFF. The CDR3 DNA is TGTGCCAGCAGCTTATTGACAGGGCCCACCGGGGAGCTGTTTTTT.

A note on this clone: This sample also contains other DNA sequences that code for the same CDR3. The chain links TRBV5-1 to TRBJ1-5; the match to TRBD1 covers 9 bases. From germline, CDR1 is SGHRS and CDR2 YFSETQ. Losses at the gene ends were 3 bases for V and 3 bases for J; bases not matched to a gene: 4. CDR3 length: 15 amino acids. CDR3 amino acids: CASSSGQGDNQPQHF. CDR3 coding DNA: TGCGCCAGCAGCTCGGGACAGGGAGACAATCAGCCCCAGCATTTT.

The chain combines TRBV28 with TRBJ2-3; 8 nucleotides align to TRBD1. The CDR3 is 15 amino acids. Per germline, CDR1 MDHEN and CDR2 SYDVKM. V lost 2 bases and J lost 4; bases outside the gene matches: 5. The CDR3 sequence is CASSLRQGRSDTQYF. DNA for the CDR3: TGTGCCAGCAGTTTACGACAGGGGCGATCAGATACGCAGTATTTT.

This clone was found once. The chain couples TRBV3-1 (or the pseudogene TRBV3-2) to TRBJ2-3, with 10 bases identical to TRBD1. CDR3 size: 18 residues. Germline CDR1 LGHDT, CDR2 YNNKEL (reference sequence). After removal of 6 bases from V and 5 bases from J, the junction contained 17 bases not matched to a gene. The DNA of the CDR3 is TGTGCCAGCAGGATTTGGGACAGGGGCCATGGGAGAGGAGATACGCAGTATTTT. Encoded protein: CASRIWDRGHGRGDTQYF.

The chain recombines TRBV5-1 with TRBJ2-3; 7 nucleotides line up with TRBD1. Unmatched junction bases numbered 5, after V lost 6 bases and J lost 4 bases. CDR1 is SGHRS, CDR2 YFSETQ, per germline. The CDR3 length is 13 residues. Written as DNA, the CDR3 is TGCGCCAGCAATGGACAGGTCCCAGATACGCAGTATTTT. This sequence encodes CASNGQVPDTQYF.

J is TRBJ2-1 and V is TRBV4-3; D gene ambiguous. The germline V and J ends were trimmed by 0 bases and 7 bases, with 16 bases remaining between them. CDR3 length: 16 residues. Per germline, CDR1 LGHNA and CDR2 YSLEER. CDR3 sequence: CASSQDPSGSGNEQFF. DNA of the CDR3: TGCGCCAGCAGCCAAGATCCATCAGGTTCAGGTAATGAGCAGTTCTTC.

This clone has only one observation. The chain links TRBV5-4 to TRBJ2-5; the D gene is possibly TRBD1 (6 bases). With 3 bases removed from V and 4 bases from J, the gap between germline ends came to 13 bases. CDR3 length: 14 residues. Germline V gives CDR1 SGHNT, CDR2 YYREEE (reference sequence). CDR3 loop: CASSSDRGVETQYF. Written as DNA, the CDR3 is TGTGCCAGCAGCTCGGACAGAGGGGTAGAGACCCAGTACTTC.

In DNA form, the CDR3 reads TGTGCCAGCAGCTCATGGGGACTAGCGGGGGGCGACGAGCAGTACTTC. Encoded protein: CASSSWGLAGGDEQYF. The rearrangement joins TRBV7-9 to TRBJ2-7; TRBD2 matches at 15 bases. The CDR3 spans 16 residues. Germline assignment: CDR1 SEHNR and CDR2 FQNEAQ (reference sequence). The trim removed 4 bases at V and 5 bases at J, leaving 6 bases unmatched.

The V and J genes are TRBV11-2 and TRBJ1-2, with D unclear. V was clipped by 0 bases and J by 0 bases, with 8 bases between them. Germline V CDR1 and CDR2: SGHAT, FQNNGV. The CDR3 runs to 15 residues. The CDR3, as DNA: TGTGCCAGCAGCTTAGAGGGCAGAGCTAACTATGGCTACACCTTC. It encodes CASSLEGRANYGYTF.

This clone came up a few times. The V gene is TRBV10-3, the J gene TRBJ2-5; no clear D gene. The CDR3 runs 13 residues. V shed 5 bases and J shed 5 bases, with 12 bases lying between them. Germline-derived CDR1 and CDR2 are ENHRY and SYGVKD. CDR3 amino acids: CAISFYIGETQYF. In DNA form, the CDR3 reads TGTGCCATCAGTTTTTATATCGGGGAGACCCAGTACTTC.

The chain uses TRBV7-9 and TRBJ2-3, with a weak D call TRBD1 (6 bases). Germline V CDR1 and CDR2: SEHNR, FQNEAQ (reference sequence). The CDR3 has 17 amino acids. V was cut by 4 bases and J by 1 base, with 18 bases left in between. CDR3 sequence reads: CASSSGSMAGGTDTQYF. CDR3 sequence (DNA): TGTGCCAGCAGCTCGGGTTCTATGGCAGGGGGCACAGATACGCAGTATTTT.

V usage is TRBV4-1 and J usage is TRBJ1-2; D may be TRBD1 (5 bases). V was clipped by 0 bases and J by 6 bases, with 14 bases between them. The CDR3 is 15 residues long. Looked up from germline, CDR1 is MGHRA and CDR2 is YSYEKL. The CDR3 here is CASSQDRGAWNGYTF. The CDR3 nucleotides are TGCGCCAGCAGCCAAGATCGCGGGGCTTGGAATGGCTACACCTTC.

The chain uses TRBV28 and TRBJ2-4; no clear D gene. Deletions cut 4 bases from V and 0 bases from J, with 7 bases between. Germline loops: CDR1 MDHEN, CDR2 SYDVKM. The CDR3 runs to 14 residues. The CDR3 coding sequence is TGTGCCAGCAGTTGGCAATTAGCCAAAAACATTCAGTACTTC. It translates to CASSWQLAKNIQYF.

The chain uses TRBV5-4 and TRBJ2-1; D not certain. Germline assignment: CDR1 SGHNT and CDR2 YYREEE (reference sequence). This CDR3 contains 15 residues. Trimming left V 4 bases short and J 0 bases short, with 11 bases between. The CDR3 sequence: CASSAETSSYNEQFF. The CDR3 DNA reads TGTGCCAGCAGCGCGGAGACGAGCTCCTACAATGAGCAGTTCTTC.

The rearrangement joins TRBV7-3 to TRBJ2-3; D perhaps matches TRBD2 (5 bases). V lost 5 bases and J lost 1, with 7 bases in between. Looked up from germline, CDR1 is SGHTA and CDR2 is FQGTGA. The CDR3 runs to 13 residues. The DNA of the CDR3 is TGTGCCAGCAGCCCCGGGGGCACAGATACGCAGTATTTT. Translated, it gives CASSPGGTDTQYF.

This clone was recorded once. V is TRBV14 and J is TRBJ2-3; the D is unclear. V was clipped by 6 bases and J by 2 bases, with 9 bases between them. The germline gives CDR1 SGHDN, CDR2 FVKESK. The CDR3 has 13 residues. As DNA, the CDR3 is TGTGCCAGCAGACGACAAGCCACAGATACGCAGTATTTT. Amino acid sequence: CASRRQATDTQYF. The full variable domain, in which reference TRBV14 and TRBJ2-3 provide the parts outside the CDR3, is EAGVTQFPSHSVIEKGQTVTLRCDPISGHDNLYWYRRVMGKEIKFLLHFVKESKQDESGMPNNRFLAERTGGTYSTLKVQPAELEDSGVYFCASRRQATDTQYFGPGTRLTVL.

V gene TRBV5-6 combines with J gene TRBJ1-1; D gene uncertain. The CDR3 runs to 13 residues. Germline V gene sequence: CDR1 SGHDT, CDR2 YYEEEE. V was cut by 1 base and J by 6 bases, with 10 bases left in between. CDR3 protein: CASSLLWRSEAFF. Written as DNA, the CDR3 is TGTGCCAGCAGCTTGTTATGGAGGTCTGAAGCTTTCTTT. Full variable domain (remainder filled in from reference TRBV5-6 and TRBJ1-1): DAGVTQSPTHLIKTRGQQVTLRCSPKSGHDTVSWYQQALGQGPQFIFQYYEEEERQRGNFPDRFSGHQFPNYSSELNVNALLLGDSALYLCASSLLWRSEAFFGQGTRLTVV.

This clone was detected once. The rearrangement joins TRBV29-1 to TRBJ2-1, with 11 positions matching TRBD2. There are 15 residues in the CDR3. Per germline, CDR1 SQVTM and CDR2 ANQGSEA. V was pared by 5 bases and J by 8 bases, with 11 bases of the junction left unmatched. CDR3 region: CSVNLGLAGGDEQFF. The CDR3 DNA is TGCAGCGTTAATCTCGGGCTAGCGGGGGGAGATGAGCAGTTCTTC.

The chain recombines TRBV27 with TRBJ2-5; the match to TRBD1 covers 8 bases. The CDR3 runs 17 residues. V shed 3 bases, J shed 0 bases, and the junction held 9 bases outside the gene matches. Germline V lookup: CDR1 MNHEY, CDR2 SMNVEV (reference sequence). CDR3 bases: TGTGCCAGCAGTTTCTCGGGGGACAGGCGCCACCAAGAGACCCAGTACTTC. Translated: CASSFSGDRRHQETQYF.

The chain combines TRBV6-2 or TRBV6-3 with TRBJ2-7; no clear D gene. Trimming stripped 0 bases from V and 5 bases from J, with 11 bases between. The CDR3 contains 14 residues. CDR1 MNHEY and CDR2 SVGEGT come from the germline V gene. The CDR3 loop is CASSYSAVLHEQYF. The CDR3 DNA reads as TGTGCCAGCAGTTACTCCGCAGTACTACACGAGCAGTACTTC.